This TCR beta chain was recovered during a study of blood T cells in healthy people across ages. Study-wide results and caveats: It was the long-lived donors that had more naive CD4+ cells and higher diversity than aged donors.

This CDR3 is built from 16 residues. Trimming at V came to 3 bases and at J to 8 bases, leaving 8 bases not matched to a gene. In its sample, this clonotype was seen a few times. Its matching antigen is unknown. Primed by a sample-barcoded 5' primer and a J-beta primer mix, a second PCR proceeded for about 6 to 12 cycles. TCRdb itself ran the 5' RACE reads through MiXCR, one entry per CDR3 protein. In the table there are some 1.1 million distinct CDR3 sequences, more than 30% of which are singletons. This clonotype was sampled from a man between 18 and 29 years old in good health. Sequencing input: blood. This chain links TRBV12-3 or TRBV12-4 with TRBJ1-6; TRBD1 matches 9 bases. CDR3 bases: TGTGCCAGCAGTTTGGGACAGGGACTTCTAGATTCACCCCTCCACTTT. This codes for CASSLGQGLLDSPLHF.